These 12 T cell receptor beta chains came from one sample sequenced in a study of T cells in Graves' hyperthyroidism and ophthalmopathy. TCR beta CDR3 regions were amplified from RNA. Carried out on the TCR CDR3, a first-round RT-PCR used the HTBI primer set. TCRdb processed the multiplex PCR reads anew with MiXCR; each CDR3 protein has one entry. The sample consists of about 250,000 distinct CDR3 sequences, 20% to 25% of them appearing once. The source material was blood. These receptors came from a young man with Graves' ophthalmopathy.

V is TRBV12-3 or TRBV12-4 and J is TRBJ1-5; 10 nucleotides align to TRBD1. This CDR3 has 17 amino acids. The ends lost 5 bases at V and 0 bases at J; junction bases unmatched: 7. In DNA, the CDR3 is TGTGCCAGCAGTCCTAGTCGGGACAGGGGTAGCAATCAGCCCCAGCATTTT. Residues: CASSPSRDRGSNQPQHF.

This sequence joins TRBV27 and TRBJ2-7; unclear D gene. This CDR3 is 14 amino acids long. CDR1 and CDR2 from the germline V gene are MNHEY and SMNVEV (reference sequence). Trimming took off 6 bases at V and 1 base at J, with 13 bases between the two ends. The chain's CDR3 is CASSLQGRSYEQYF. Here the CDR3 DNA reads TGTGCCAGCAGCCTCCAAGGGCGGTCCTACGAGCAGTACTTC.

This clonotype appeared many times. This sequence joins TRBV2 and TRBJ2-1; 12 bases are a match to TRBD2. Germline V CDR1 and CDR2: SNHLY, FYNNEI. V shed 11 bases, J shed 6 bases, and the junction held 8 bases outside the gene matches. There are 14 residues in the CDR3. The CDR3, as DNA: TGTGCCCTGTCCGGGACTAGCGGGCTCAATGAGCAGTTCTTC. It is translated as CALSGTSGLNEQFF. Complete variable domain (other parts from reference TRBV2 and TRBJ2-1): EPEVTQTPSHQVTQMGQEVILRCVPISNHLYFYWYRQILGQKVEFLVSFYNNEISEKSEIFDDQFSVERPDGSNFTLKIRSTKLEDSAMYFCALSGTSGLNEQFFGPGTRLTVL.

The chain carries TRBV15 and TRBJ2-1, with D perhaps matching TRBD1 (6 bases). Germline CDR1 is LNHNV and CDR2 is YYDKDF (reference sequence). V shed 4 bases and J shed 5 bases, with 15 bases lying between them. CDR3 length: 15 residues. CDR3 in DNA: TGTGCCACCAGCATAAACAACGGACAGAACAATGAGCAGTTCTTC. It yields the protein CATSINNGQNNEQFF.

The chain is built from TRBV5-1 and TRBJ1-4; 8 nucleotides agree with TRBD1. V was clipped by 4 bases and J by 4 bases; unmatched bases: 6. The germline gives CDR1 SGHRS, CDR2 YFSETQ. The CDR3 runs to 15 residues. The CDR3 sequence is CASSPDRAINEKLFF. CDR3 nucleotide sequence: TGCGCCAGCAGCCCGGACAGGGCGATTAATGAAAAACTGTTTTTT.

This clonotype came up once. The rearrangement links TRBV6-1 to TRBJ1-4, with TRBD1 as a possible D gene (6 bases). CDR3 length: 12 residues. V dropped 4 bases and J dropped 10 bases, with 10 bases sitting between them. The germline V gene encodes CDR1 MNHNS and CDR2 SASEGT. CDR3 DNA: TGTGCCAGCAGTGTCCCAGGGGCAAAACTGTTTTTT. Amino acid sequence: CASSVPGAKLFF.

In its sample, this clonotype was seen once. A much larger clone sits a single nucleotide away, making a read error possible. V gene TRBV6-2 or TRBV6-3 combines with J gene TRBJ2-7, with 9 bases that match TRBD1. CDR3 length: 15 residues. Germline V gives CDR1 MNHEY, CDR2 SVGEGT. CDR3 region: CAGSNSGTGYGEQYF. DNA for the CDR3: TGTGCCGGCAGTAATTCCGGGACAGGGTACGGCGAGCAGTACTTC.

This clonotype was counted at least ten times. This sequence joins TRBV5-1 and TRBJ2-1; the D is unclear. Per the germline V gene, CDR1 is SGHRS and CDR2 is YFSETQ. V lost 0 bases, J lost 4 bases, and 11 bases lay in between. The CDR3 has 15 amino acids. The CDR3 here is CASSLGGERYNEQFF. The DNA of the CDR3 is TGCGCCAGCAGCTTGGGCGGAGAGAGGTACAATGAGCAGTTCTTC.

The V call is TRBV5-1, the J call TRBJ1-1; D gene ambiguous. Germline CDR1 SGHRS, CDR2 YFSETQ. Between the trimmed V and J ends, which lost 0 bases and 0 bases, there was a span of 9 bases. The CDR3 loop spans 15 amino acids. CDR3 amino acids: CASSLVSGMNTEAFF. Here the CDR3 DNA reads TGCGCCAGCAGCTTGGTATCCGGTATGAACACTGAAGCTTTCTTT.

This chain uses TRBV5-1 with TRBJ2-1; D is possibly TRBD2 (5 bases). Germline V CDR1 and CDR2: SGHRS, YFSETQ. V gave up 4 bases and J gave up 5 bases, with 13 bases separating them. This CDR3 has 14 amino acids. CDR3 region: CASSPPRRDNEQFF. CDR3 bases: TGCGCCAGCAGCCCCCCTCGGCGGGACAATGAGCAGTTCTTC.

CDR3 sequence: CSAFCGTSETQYF. CDR3 nucleotide sequence: TGCAGCGCATTCTGCGGGACGTCGGAGACCCAGTACTTC. This chain joins TRBV20-1 and TRBJ2-5; D might be TRBD2 (6 bases). The CDR3 sequence is 13 residues long. From germline, CDR1 is DFQATT and CDR2 SNEGSKA (reference sequence).

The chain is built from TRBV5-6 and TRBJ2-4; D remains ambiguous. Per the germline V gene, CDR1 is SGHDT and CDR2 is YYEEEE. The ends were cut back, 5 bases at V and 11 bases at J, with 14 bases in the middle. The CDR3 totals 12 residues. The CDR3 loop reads CASSKGSFLQYF. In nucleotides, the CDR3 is TGTGCCAGCAGTAAGGGCAGTTTTCTTCAGTACTTC. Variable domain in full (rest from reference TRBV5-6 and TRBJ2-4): DAGVTQSPTHLIKTRGQQVTLRCSPKSGHDTVSWYQQALGQGPQFIFQYYEEEERQRGNFPDRFSGHQFPNYSSELNVNALLLGDSALYLCASSKGSFLQYFGAGTRLSVL.